Each of the 29 T cell receptor beta chains below was sequenced from the same sample in a study of shared clonotypes between healthy human individuals. Measured with immunoSEQ multiplex PCR; TCRdb has only the in-frame clones, and not every one. The sample carries roughly 1 million clones, around 75% recorded once. Sequences were obtained from memory CD4+ T cells sorted from blood. As to subset: CD45RA-negative fraction. Receptor source: a young man in good health.

CDR3 residues: CASRYLRTLGNLPDTQYF. The CDR3 bases are TGTGCCAGCAGGTATCTCCGGACTCTAGGAAATTTACCAGATACGCAGTATTTT. The rearrangement uses TRBV7-2 and TRBJ2-3; the D gene is possibly TRBD2 (5 bases). The CDR3 length is 18 residues. Germline V gene sequence: CDR1 SGHTA, CDR2 FQGNSA. V was shortened by 6 bases and J by 4 bases, with 26 bases between the two germline ends.

This chain uses TRBV7-9 with TRBJ2-7; D not certain. CDR3 size: 13 residues. Germline CDR1 is SEHNR and CDR2 is FQNEAQ (reference sequence). V lost 2 bases and J lost 2, with 7 bases in between. The CDR3 here is CASSLSQTYEQYF. Written as DNA, the CDR3 is TGTGCCAGCAGCTTAAGTCAAACCTACGAGCAGTACTTC. Full variable domain (missing parts from reference TRBV7-9 and TRBJ2-7): DTGVSQNPRHKITKRGQNVTFRCDPISEHNRLYWYRQTLGQGPEFLTYFQNEAQLEKSRLLSDRFSAERPKGSFSTLEIQRTEQGDSAMYLCASSLSQTYEQYFGPGTRLTVT.

The chain links TRBV30 to TRBJ1-2, with no clear D. CDR1 and CDR2 from the germline V gene are GTSNPN and SVGIG (reference sequence). This CDR3 is 12 amino acids long. Trimming removed 0 bases at V and 2 bases at J, with 4 bases between. CDR3 in amino acids: CAWSVQNYGYTF. The CDR3 bases are TGTGCCTGGAGTGTACAGAACTATGGCTACACCTTC.

In its sample, this clone was seen once. The chain carries TRBV6-1 and TRBJ2-1, with TRBD2 matching 8 bases. The CDR3 sequence is 15 residues long. Losses at the gene ends were 9 bases for V and 2 bases for J; bases not matched to a gene: 9. CDR1 is MNHNS, CDR2 SASEGT, per germline. CDR3 sequence: CASYPGLGTYNEQFF. CDR3 bases: TGTGCCAGTTATCCGGGACTAGGGACCTACAATGAGCAGTTCTTC.

A remark on this clone: Within the sample, other DNA sequences also encode this same CDR3. CDR3 amino acids: CASSLNGDTQYF. CDR3 nucleotide sequence: TGTGCCAGCAGCCTGAACGGGGATACGCAGTATTTT. The J gene is TRBJ2-3, the V gene TRBV7-2; no definite D call. Germline CDR1 SGHTA, CDR2 FQGNSA. The CDR3 length is 12 residues. The V gene lost 5 bases and the J gene lost 6 bases, with 9 bases spanning the gap.

The sample holds one count of this clone. This chain links TRBV4-2 with TRBJ2-3; TRBD2 agrees at 8 bases. Trimming took 5 bases from V and 5 from J; bases not matched to a gene: 9. The CDR3 covers 15 residues. CDR1 is LGHNA, CDR2 YNFKEQ, per germline. CDR3 bases: TGTGCCAGCAGCGGAATAGCGGGAAAGGGAGATACGCAGTATTTT. Encoded protein: CASSGIAGKGDTQYF.

This rearrangement joins TRBV4-1 to TRBJ2-3; either TRBD1 or TRBD2 may fit D (6 bases each). Trimming shortened V by 1 base and J by 4 bases, and 12 bases separated the two germline ends. The germline V gene has CDR1 MGHRA and CDR2 YSYEKL. This CDR3 spans 15 amino acids. The CDR3, as DNA: TGCGCCAGCAGCCAAGGTGGGGGGCGGGCAGATACGCAGTATTTT. It encodes CASSQGGGRADTQYF.

In this sample, this clone turned up a few times. The chain uses TRBV2 and TRBJ1-2; D possibly corresponds to TRBD1 (6 bases). V was pared by 4 bases and J by 8 bases, with 11 bases between. Germline V CDR1 and CDR2: SNHLY, FYNNEI. The CDR3 runs to 12 residues. CDR3 sequence reads: CASSVGATGYTF. In nucleotides, the CDR3 is TGTGCCAGCAGTGTGGGGGCGACGGGCTACACCTTC. The variable domain in full, with the rest retrieved from reference TRBV2 and TRBJ1-2, is EPEVTQTPSHQVTQMGQEVILRCVPISNHLYFYWYRQILGQKVEFLVSFYNNEISEKSEIFDDQFSVERPDGSNFTLKIRSTKLEDSAMYFCASSVGATGYTFGSGTRLTVV.

The gene calls are TRBV5-6 and TRBJ2-2; 7 nucleotides match TRBD1. Losses at the gene ends were 4 bases for V and 0 bases for J; bases not matched to a gene: 6. From germline, CDR1 is SGHDT and CDR2 YYEEEE. The CDR3 length is 16 residues. The CDR3 region has the DNA TGTGCCAGCAGCCTGAGGGACAGCTCGAACACCGGGGAGCTGTTTTTT. Protein product: CASSLRDSSNTGELFF.

V usage is TRBV6-4 and J usage is TRBJ2-3; 13 bases line up with TRBD2. V was pared by 7 bases and J by 4 bases, with 8 bases of the junction left unmatched. Per the germline V gene, CDR1 is MRHNA and CDR2 is SNTAGT. The CDR3 is made up of 16 amino acids. The chain's CDR3 is CASTLLAGGPADTQYF. The CDR3 DNA reads as TGTGCCAGCACCCTACTAGCGGGAGGGCCGGCAGATACGCAGTATTTT.

The rearrangement joins TRBV6-6 to TRBJ1-1; no clear D gene. The germline CDR1 and CDR2 sequences are MNHNY and SVGAGI (reference sequence). Trimming cost V 0 bases and J 6 bases, with 8 bases left between them. The CDR3 sequence is 13 residues long. CDR3 DNA sequence: TGTGCCAGCAGTTACTCGGGCCGCTCTGAAGCTTTCTTT. Encoded protein: CASSYSGRSEAFF.

There are a few counts of this clone. The junction departs from the called germline gene at one end, perhaps through a read error. The chain is built from TRBV6-1 and TRBJ1-2, with 11 bases fitting TRBD1. The CDR3 length is 15 residues. In germline, CDR1 is MNHNS, CDR2 SASEGT. The CDR3 nucleotides are TGTGCCAGCAGGGAAGGACAGGGGGCTTTTAATGGCTACACCTTC. It translates to CASREGQGAFNGYTF.

The J gene is TRBJ1-2, the V gene TRBV9; 9 bases align to TRBD1. Germline CDR1 reads SGDLS; CDR2 reads YYNGEE. The CDR3 sequence is 15 residues long. V was pared by 4 bases and J by 2 bases, with 6 bases of the junction left unmatched. The CDR3 nucleotides are TGTGCCAGCAGCCCGGGGACAGGGACAAACTATGGCTACACCTTC. It specifies CASSPGTGTNYGYTF.

V and J are TRBV28 and TRBJ2-1; the match to TRBD1 covers 9 bases. Trimming at V came to 6 bases and at J to 2 bases, leaving 5 bases not matched to a gene. Germline lookup yields CDR1 MDHEN and CDR2 SYDVKM. The CDR3 extends over 15 amino acids. The CDR3, as DNA: TGTGCCAGCAGCAGCCGGGACAGGGCCTACAATGAGCAGTTCTTC. It translates to CASSSRDRAYNEQFF.

The rearrangement uses TRBV7-9 and TRBJ2-3; 12 nucleotides line up with TRBD1. Germline-derived CDR1 and CDR2 are SEHNR and FQNEAQ (reference sequence). The V segment lost 5 bases and the J segment 5 bases; nucleotides outside the gene matches: 8. The CDR3 has 16 residues. The CDR3 DNA is TGTGCCAGCAGCGCGGGACAGGGGGCGCCCAGAGATACGCAGTATTTT. Translating gives CASSAGQGAPRDTQYF.

Details on this clone: The sample contains more than one DNA sequence encoding this CDR3. This chain links TRBV5-1 with TRBJ2-7; tentatively, D is TRBD2 (6 bases). The germline V and J ends were trimmed by 2 bases and 0 bases, with 9 bases remaining between them. This CDR3 is built from 14 residues. Germline V gene lookup returns CDR1 SGHRS and CDR2 YFSETQ. CDR3 DNA sequence: TGCGCCAGCAGCTTCCCGGAGGGCTCCTACGAGCAGTACTTC. Amino acids: CASSFPEGSYEQYF.

V is TRBV4-1 and J is TRBJ1-4, with 9 bases fitting TRBD1. Germline-derived CDR1 and CDR2 are MGHRA and YSYEKL. This CDR3 comprises 15 residues. Germline trimming cut 4 bases from V and 6 bases from J; bases unmatched to any gene: 6. The DNA of the CDR3 is TGCGCCAGCAGCCCCCGAGGGACAGGGCATGAAAAACTGTTTTTT. Its protein product is CASSPRGTGHEKLFF.

This clone showed up just once. The chain joins TRBV5-4 to TRBJ2-7; D remains unclear. Per germline, CDR1 SGHNT and CDR2 YYREEE (reference sequence). The ends were cut back, 0 bases at V and 5 bases at J, with 9 bases in the middle. CDR3 length: 13 amino acids. The CDR3: CASSLDLGDEQYF. CDR3 in DNA: TGTGCCAGCAGCTTGGATCTTGGGGACGAGCAGTACTTC.

The CDR3, as DNA: TGTGCCAGTAAGGAGGGACAGGGCCAGCAGTTCTTC. It is translated as CASKEGQGQQFF. The V call is TRBV19, the J call TRBJ2-1; TRBD1 agrees at 9 bases. The ends lost 7 bases at V and 11 bases at J; junction bases unmatched: 6. This CDR3 has 12 amino acids. The germline V gene encodes CDR1 LNHDA and CDR2 SQIVND (reference sequence).

As regards this clone: Other DNA variants within this sample encode the same CDR3. V gene TRBV28 combines with J gene TRBJ1-2, with D maybe TRBD1 (6 bases). CDR1 MDHEN and CDR2 SYDVKM come from the germline V gene. The CDR3 consists of 12 residues. With 5 bases removed from V and 4 bases from J, the gap between germline ends came to 8 bases. The CDR3 sequence is CASSLQGYGYTF. In DNA form, the CDR3 reads TGTGCCAGCAGTCTACAGGGCTATGGCTACACCTTC.

The rearrangement uses TRBV7-9 and TRBJ1-4, with D unclear. There are 15 residues in the CDR3. Germline CDR1 and CDR2: SEHNR and FQNEAQ (reference sequence). The V and J ends lost 4 bases and 0 bases respectively, with 9 bases between them. CDR3 loop: CASSWWGATNEKLFF. Written as DNA, the CDR3 is TGTGCCAGCAGCTGGTGGGGTGCAACTAATGAAAAACTGTTTTTT.

This clone was counted at least ten times. Other nucleotide sequences from this sample produce the same CDR3. This sequence joins TRBV7-9 and TRBJ1-2, with a weak D call TRBD1 (5 bases). The germline V gene has CDR1 SEHNR and CDR2 FQNEAQ (reference sequence). Trimming left V 4 bases short and J 5 bases short, with 14 bases between. The CDR3 totals 14 residues. The DNA of the CDR3 is TGTGCCAGCAGCTCTCTCACCGAGGGGTATGGCTACACCTTC. Encoded protein: CASSSLTEGYGYTF.

The chain is built from TRBV6-1 and TRBJ2-1, with D perhaps matching TRBD1 (6 bases). The CDR3 runs to 14 residues. The germline V gene has CDR1 MNHNS and CDR2 SASEGT. V lost 8 bases to trimming and J lost 2 bases, with 13 bases between them. In nucleotides, the CDR3 is TGTGCCAGCGTCCGGCAGGGGACCTACAATGAGCAGTTCTTC. This sequence encodes CASVRQGTYNEQFF.

CDR3 protein: CAISESRGRSTDTQYF. CDR3 coding DNA: TGTGCCATCAGTGAGTCGAGGGGGCGGAGCACAGATACGCAGTATTTT. V usage is TRBV10-3 and J usage is TRBJ2-3, with 7 bases aligning to TRBD1. The V gene end was trimmed by 0 bases and the J gene end by 0 bases; junction bases not matched to a gene: 3. The CDR3 loop spans 16 amino acids. Germline V gene lookup returns CDR1 ENHRY and CDR2 SYGVKD.

This clone turned up a few times. Other nucleotide sequences from this sample produce the same CDR3. The chain has TRBV7-9 and TRBJ2-1; D uncertain. The CDR3 contains 12 residues. Germline values: CDR1 SEHNR, CDR2 FQNEAQ (reference sequence). The V and J ends lost 4 bases and 7 bases respectively, with 8 bases between them. The CDR3 sequence: CASSSQGNEQFF. DNA for the CDR3: TGTGCCAGCAGCTCACAAGGGAATGAGCAGTTCTTC.

This clone occurred once. The chain has TRBV19 and TRBJ2-1; 7 nucleotides line up with TRBD1. Germline V gene lookup returns CDR1 LNHDA and CDR2 SQIVND (reference sequence). The CDR3 is 15 amino acids. With 5 bases clipped from V and 3 bases from J, the junction kept 7 bases outside the gene matches. CDR3 amino acids: CASSSQTGIYNEQFF. The CDR3 DNA sequence: TGTGCCAGTAGTTCCCAGACAGGGATCTACAATGAGCAGTTCTTC.

This chain connects TRBV29-1 to TRBJ2-3, with TRBD2 matching over 13 bases. CDR1 and CDR2 from the germline V gene are SQVTM and ANQGSEA. The CDR3 is 16 residues long. Trimming took 3 bases from V and 3 from J; bases not matched to a gene: 6. CDR3 in DNA: TGCAGCGTTGACGGGGGACTAGCGGGGAGGACAGATACGCAGTATTTT. Translating it yields CSVDGGLAGRTDTQYF.

The chain uses TRBV18 and TRBJ1-1; D gene uncertain. With 0 bases removed from V and 1 base from J, the gap between germline ends came to 9 bases. Per the germline V gene, CDR1 is KGHSH and CDR2 is LQKENI. This CDR3 is 15 amino acids long. The CDR3 DNA is TGTGCCAGCTCACCACCGTCCACTTCGAACACTGAAGCTTTCTTT. Amino acids: CASSPPSTSNTEAFF.

This clone was observed many times. V gene TRBV2 combines with J gene TRBJ1-4, with D perhaps TRBD1 (5 bases). Germline V lookup: CDR1 SNHLY, CDR2 FYNNEI. V lost 4 bases and J 7 bases, leaving 22 bases between the germline ends. The CDR3 loop spans 17 amino acids. CDR3 residues: CASSVETVFVSGEKLFF. CDR3 DNA: TGTGCCAGCAGTGTCGAGACAGTCTTTGTATCTGGTGAAAAACTGTTTTTT.